A single sample gave rise to the 15 T cell receptor beta chains below, sequenced in a study of technical replicates of blood from a few donors. Only in-frame clones appear in the TCRdb table, and some are missing; sequencing was by immunoSEQ multiplex PCR. The sample includes approximately 87,000 clones, around 94% of them seen just once. Sequences were obtained from T cells isolated from PBMCs. The receptors originated from a human donor in good health.

The chain has TRBV10-1 and TRBJ2-7, with 11 bases matching TRBD2. The J segment lost 3 bases and the V segment lost 5 bases, leaving 9 bases of the junction unmatched. This CDR3 comprises 16 residues. The germline gives CDR1 WNHNN, CDR2 SYGVQD (reference sequence). The CDR3 loop is CASSPTSGAGGYEQYF. CDR3 sequence (DNA): TGCGCCAGCAGTCCGACTAGCGGGGCGGGGGGCTACGAGCAGTACTTC.

V gene TRBV6-6 combines with J gene TRBJ1-1, with D unresolved. The V end was cut by 6 bases, the J end by 8 bases, with 25 bases between. Germline lookup yields CDR1 MNHNY and CDR2 SVGAGI (reference sequence). This CDR3 contains 16 residues. CDR3 sequence: CASSPQTEEGSDEAFF. CDR3 DNA: TGTGCCAGCAGCCCGCAAACGGAGGAAGGGAGTGACGAAGCTTTCTTT.

The J gene is TRBJ1-6, the V gene TRBV27; D not certain. This CDR3 has 16 amino acids. The V end was cut by 4 bases, the J end by 8 bases, with 18 bases between. Germline-derived CDR1 and CDR2 are MNHEY and SMNVEV (reference sequence). The CDR3 nucleotides are TGTGCCAGCAGTTCCCCGGGATTGTTAGGGTATTCACCCCTCCACTTT. Its protein is CASSSPGLLGYSPLHF.

This chain joins TRBV7-9 and TRBJ2-7; 8 positions agree with TRBD2. Germline CDR1 and CDR2: SEHNR and FQNEAQ (reference sequence). Trimming took 7 bases from V and 6 from J; bases not matched to a gene: 2. This CDR3 has 11 residues. The CDR3 DNA reads as TGTGCCAGCAAGAGCGGGAGCGAGCAGTACTTC. Translating gives CASKSGSEQYF. Full variable domain (outside the CDR3, taken from reference TRBV7-9 and TRBJ2-7): DTGVSQNPRHKITKRGQNVTFRCDPISEHNRLYWYRQTLGQGPEFLTYFQNEAQLEKSRLLSDRFSAERPKGSFSTLEIQRTEQGDSAMYLCASKSGSEQYFGPGTRLTVT.

The chain links TRBV5-1 to TRBJ2-5; D is perhaps TRBD2 (5 bases). V gave up 4 bases and J gave up 4 bases, with 11 bases separating them. The CDR3 runs 13 residues. Per germline, CDR1 SGHRS and CDR2 YFSETQ. The CDR3 loop is CASSLGLAETQYF. The CDR3 DNA sequence: TGCGCCAGCAGCCTCGGGCTAGCAGAGACCCAGTACTTC.

V and J are TRBV6-1 and TRBJ2-5; 9 bases align to TRBD1. The ends lost 9 bases at V and 4 bases at J; junction bases unmatched: 6. There are 13 residues in the CDR3. Germline values: CDR1 MNHNS, CDR2 SASEGT. CDR3 coding DNA: TGTGCCAGTAGGGACAGGGTGGGAGAGACCCAGTACTTC. This gives the protein CASRDRVGETQYF.

The chain links TRBV4-1 to TRBJ2-5; perhaps TRBD2 as D (6 bases). The CDR3 extends over 16 amino acids. Germline loops: CDR1 MGHRA, CDR2 YSYEKL. V gave up 0 bases and J gave up 1 base, with 12 bases separating them. CDR3: CASSQDGPGVQETQYF. CDR3 nucleotides: TGCGCCAGCAGCCAAGATGGCCCGGGGGTCCAAGAGACCCAGTACTTC.

The chain is built from TRBV6-1 and TRBJ2-1, with 7 positions matching TRBD2. The CDR3 consists of 15 residues. J gave up 2 bases and V 2 bases, and 3 bases lay outside the gene matches. From germline, CDR1 is MNHNS and CDR2 SASEGT. This CDR3 reads CASSELSGAYNEQFF. The CDR3 DNA reads as TGTGCCAGCAGTGAACTCAGCGGGGCCTACAATGAGCAGTTCTTC.

The CDR3 region has the DNA TGTGCCAGCGATATAGGAGAGCGGGGGGGCTTAGTGGATAATGAGCAGTTCTTC. The encoded protein is CASDIGERGGLVDNEQFF. The chain couples TRBV19 to TRBJ2-1, with TRBD2 matching over 10 bases. V trimming: 9 bases; J trimming: 7 bases; junction bases outside the gene matches: 21. The CDR3 is 18 residues long. Germline V CDR1 and CDR2: LNHDA, SQIVND (reference sequence).

This sequence joins TRBV29-1 and TRBJ2-1, with 7 bases matching TRBD1. The junction had 3 bases not matched to a gene; V was cut back by 5 bases and J by 5 bases. This CDR3 spans 12 amino acids. Germline V gives CDR1 SQVTM, CDR2 ANQGSEA. CDR3: CSVPTGNNEQFF. CDR3 nucleotide sequence: TGCAGCGTTCCGACAGGGAACAATGAGCAGTTCTTC.

The chain links TRBV4-1 to TRBJ1-1; TRBD1 agrees at 7 bases. With V trimmed by 8 bases and J by 13 bases, 16 bases remained unmatched. Germline loops: CDR1 MGHRA, CDR2 YSYEKL. The CDR3 covers 13 residues. CDR3 loop: CASATNRGGAYFF. In DNA, the CDR3 is TGCGCCAGCGCGACCAATAGAGGGGGCGCTTATTTCTTT.

The CDR3: CASSPRGQGVSSTDTQYF. The CDR3 DNA is TGTGCCAGCAGCCCTCGGGGACAGGGAGTTTCTAGCACAGATACGCAGTATTTT. The chain couples TRBV11-2 to TRBJ2-3, with 9 bases aligning to TRBD1. Germline V gene lookup returns CDR1 SGHAT and CDR2 FQNNGV. Trimming took 5 bases from V and 0 from J; bases not matched to a gene: 12. The length of the CDR3 is 18 residues.

The chain employs TRBV5-4 and TRBJ2-3, with TRBD2 identical over 7 bases. The CDR3 totals 14 residues. V was clipped by 8 bases and J by 5 bases; unmatched bases: 11. Germline loops: CDR1 SGHNT, CDR2 YYREEE (reference sequence). In nucleotides, the CDR3 is TGTGCCAGTTCCCGCGGGAGAGGTGGAGATACGCAGTATTTT. Amino acids: CASSRGRGGDTQYF.

The CDR3: CASSEAGGQLSTDTQYF. CDR3 bases: TGTGCCAGCAGTGAAGCGGGGGGACAGTTGAGCACAGATACGCAGTATTTT. The rearrangement links TRBV2 to TRBJ2-3; D is perhaps TRBD1 (7 bases). Trimming pared 0 bases from V and 0 bases from J, leaving 13 bases between. The CDR3 spans 17 residues. Germline CDR1 and CDR2: SNHLY and FYNNEI.

This sequence joins TRBV7-8 and TRBJ2-7; TRBD2 aligns across 8 bases. The CDR3 is 14 amino acids. J lost 5 bases, V lost 5 bases, and 8 bases had no gene match. Germline-derived CDR1 and CDR2 are SGHVS and FQNEAQ. The CDR3 is CASSPGTSNDEQYF. The CDR3 DNA follows: TGTGCCAGCAGCCCAGGGACTAGTAATGACGAGCAGTACTTC. The complete variable domain, with remaining parts taken from reference TRBV7-8 and TRBJ2-7, reads GAGVSQSPRYKVAKRGQDVALRCDPISGHVSLFWYQQALGQGPEFLTYFQNEAQLDKSGLPSDRFFAERPEGSVSTLKIQRTQQEDSAVYLCASSPGTSNDEQYFGPGTRLTVT.